This TCR beta chain was sequenced in a study of OX40 agonist ivuxolimab in advanced cancers. Study-wide results and caveats: Dose levels from 0.1 to 3.0 mg/kg saw CD4+ and CD8+ blood T cells expand clonally by week 6.

In this sample, this clone turned up once. What it recognizes is unknown. Assay: immunoSEQ multiplex PCR; the TCRdb copy retains only in-frame clones and omits some. The table shows about 60,000 clones, with approximately 91% occurring only once. This clonotype was sampled from an adult with an advanced solid tumor such as melanoma, head and neck, liver or kidney cancer. Source: CD4+ or CD8+ T cells sorted from blood, taken in a trial of the OX40 agonist ivuxolimab.

This CDR3 is CASSLHTGGYGYTF. CDR3 coding DNA: TGTGCCAGCAGCTTACATACAGGGGGCTATGGCTACACCTTC. The chain has TRBV11-2 and TRBJ1-2; 8 nucleotides align to TRBD1. CDR3 length: 14 residues. V shed 2 bases and J 4 bases; nucleotides not matched to a gene: 3. Germline V gene sequence: CDR1 SGHAT, CDR2 FQNNGV. The whole variable domain, filled in from reference TRBV11-2 and TRBJ1-2, reads EAGVAQSPRYKIIEKRQSVAFWCNPISGHATLYWYQQILGQGPKLLIQFQNNGVVDDSQLPKDRFSAERLKGVDSTLKIQPAKLEDSAVYLCASSLHTGGYGYTFGSGTRLTVV.